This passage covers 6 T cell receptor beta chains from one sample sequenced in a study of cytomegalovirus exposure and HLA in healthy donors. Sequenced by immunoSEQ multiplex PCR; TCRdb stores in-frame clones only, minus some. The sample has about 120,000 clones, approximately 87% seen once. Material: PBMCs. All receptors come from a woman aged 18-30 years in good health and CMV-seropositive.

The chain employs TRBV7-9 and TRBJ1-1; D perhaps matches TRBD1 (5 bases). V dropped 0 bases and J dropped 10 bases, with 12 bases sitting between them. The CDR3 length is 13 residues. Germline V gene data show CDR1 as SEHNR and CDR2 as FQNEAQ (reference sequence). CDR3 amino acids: CASSLAGGPGAFF. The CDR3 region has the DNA TGTGCCAGCAGCTTAGCGGGGGGACCGGGAGCTTTCTTT.

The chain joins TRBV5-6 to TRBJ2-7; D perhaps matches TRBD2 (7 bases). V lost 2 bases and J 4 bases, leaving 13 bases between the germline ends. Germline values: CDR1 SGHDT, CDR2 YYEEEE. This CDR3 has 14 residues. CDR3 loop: CASSFLGGGYEQYF. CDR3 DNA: TGTGCCAGCAGCTTCCTGGGAGGGGGTTACGAGCAGTACTTC.

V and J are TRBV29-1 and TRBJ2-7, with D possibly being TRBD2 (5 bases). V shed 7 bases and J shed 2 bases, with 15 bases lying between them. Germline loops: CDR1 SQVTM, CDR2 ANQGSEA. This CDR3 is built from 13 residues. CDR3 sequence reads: CSGEGSTTYEQYF. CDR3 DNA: TGCAGCGGCGAGGGCAGTACTACCTACGAGCAGTACTTC.

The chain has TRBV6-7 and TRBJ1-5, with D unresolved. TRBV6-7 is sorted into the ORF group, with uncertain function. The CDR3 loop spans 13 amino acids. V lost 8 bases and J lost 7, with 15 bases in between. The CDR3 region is CASRGALPQPQHF. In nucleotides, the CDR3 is TGTGCCAGCCGAGGCGCACTTCCGCAGCCCCAGCATTTT.

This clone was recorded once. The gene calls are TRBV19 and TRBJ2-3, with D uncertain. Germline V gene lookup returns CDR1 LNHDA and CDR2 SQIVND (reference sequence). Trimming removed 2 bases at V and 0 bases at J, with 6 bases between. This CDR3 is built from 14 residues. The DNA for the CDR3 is TGTGCCAGTAGTATATTTCCTAGCACAGATACGCAGTATTTT. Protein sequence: CASSIFPSTDTQYF.

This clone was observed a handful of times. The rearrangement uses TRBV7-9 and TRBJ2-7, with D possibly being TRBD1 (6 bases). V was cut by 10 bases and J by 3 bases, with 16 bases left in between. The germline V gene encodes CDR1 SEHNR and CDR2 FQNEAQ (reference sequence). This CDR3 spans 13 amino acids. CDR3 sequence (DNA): TGTGCCACCGCGGCAGGGGTTGGCTACGAGCAGTACTTC. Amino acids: CATAAGVGYEQYF.